The clone carrying this T cell receptor beta chain was observed at least ten times. Its antigen is undetermined. The CDR3 end falls 3 residues outside the read, so it is completed with the germline J gene. This record belongs to a study of T cell clonality in common variable immunodeficiency. Study results and caveats: TCRbeta clonality was increased in CVID versus healthy controls.

There are 13 residues in the CDR3. The V and J ends lost 7 bases and 3 bases, in that order; junction bases with no gene match: 9. CDR1 and CDR2 from the germline V gene are DFQATT and SNEGSKA (reference sequence). Control and CVID samples contributed equal amounts of genomic DNA. Assay used: immunoSEQ multiplex PCR; TCRdb lists only in-frame clones, some missing. Listed for the sample are around 39,000 clones, none seen a single time. The chain uses TRBV20-1 and TRBJ2-7; TRBD1 agrees at 7 bases. The receptor was derived from a person between 18 and 75 years old in good health. The source material was peripheral blood mononuclear cells. The covered CDR3 bases are TGCAGTGGTACGGACAGGAGCTTCTACGAG. Protein: CSGTDRSFYE. From start to end, the CDR3 is CSGTDRSFYEQYF.